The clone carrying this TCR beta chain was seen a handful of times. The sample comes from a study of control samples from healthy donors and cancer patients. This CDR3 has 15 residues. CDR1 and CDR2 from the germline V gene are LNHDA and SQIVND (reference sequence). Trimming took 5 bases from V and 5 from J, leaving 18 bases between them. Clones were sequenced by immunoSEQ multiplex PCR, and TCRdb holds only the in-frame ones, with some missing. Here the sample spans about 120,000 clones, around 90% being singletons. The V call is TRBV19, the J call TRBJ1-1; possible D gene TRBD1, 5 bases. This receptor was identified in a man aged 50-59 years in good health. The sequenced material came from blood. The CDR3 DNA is TGTGCCAGTAGTCCCTCGGGGAGGGGTTGGACTGAAGCTTTCTTT. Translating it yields CASSPSGRGWTEAFF.